This TCR beta chain was recorded in a study of blood T cells in healthy people across ages. Study results and limitations: Unsorted PBMCs prevented conclusive naive versus antigen-experienced comparison.

Germline V gives CDR1 KGHSH, CDR2 LQKENI. The CDR3 loop spans 14 amino acids. The germline V and J ends were trimmed by 3 bases and 6 bases, with 12 bases remaining between them. In the case of this clonotype: Its antigen is not known.

The use of a sample-barcoded 5' primer and a J-beta primer mix characterized a second PCR of roughly 6 to 11 cycles. Per sample, CDR3-containing paired-end reads numbered at least 2.5 million. TCRdb re-called the 5' RACE reads with MiXCR, one entry per CDR3 protein. The sample lists 600,000 to 900,000 distinct CDR3 sequences; around a quarter were seen once. The same sample was also used in a study of T cells of mothers and their children.

The TCR originated in a boy younger than 18 in good health. Sequenced: blood. V usage is TRBV18 and J usage is TRBJ1-5; D gene unclear. In nucleotides, the CDR3 is TGTGCCAGCTCACCGGTGGCGGGAGGTCAGCCCCAGCATTTT. Translation gives CASSPVAGGQPQHF.